The sequence of this T cell receptor (beta chain) was determined in a study of T-cell reconstitution after alpha-beta-depleted transplantation in children. Library preparation (for TCRbeta) was performed with unique molecular identifiers. MiXCR was run by TCRdb on the PCR reads, yielding one entry per CDR3 protein. The sample shows 300,000 or so distinct CDR3 sequences, over 20% of them seen only once. V was shortened by 4 bases and J by 1 base, with 11 bases between the two germline ends. CDR1 is LGHDT and CDR2 is YNNKEL in the germline V gene (reference sequence). The CDR3 runs to 15 residues. Study-wide results and limits: Once a year had passed after transplant, T-cell counts and diversity came mostly from newly produced T cells.

This clonotype came up a few times. As yet, its antigen is unknown. The input for sequencing was PBMCs, mostly from graft donor cells, taken 180 days after TCRalphabeta/CD19-depleted stem cell transplant. The chain employs TRBV3-1 and TRBJ1-5; weak D call: TRBD1 (5 bases). The TCR comes from a male patient between 5 and 17 years old who had a stem cell transplant for acute lymphoblastic leukemia, so the T cells may come from the graft donor. CDR3 residues: CASSPRGVSNQPQHF. The CDR3 DNA reads as TGTGCCAGCAGCCCCCGGGGGGTGAGCAATCAGCCCCAGCATTTT.